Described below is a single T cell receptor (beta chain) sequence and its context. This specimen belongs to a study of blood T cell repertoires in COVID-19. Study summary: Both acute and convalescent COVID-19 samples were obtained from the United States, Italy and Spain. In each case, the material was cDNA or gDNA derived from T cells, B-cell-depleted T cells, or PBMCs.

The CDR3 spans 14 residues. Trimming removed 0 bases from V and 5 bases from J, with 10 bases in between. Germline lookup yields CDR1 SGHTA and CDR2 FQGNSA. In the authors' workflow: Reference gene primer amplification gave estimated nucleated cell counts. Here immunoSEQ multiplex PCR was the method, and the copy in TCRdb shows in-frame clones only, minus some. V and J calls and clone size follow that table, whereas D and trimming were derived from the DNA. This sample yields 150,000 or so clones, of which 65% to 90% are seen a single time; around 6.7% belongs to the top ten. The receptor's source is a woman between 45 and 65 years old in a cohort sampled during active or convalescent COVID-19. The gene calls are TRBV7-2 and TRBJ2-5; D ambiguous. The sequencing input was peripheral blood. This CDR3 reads CASSLARFQETQYF. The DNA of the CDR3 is TGTGCCAGCAGCTTAGCCAGATTTCAGGAGACCCAGTACTTC. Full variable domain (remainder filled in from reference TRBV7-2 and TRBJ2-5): GAGVSQSPSNKVTEKGKDVELRCDPISGHTALYWYRQSLGQGLEFLIYFQGNSAPDKSGLPSDRFSAERTGGSVSTLTIQRTQQEDSAVYLCASSLARFQETQYFGPGTRLLVL.